The 25 T cell receptor beta chains in this list originate from one sample, sequenced in a study of T cells in Graves' hyperthyroidism and ophthalmopathy. TCR beta CDR3 regions were amplified from RNA. First-round RT-PCR with HTBI primers amplified the TCR CDR3 region. A single record per CDR3 protein comes from TCRdb applying MiXCR to the multiplex PCR reads. Found here are roughly 510,000 distinct CDR3 sequences, roughly 45% of them singletons; the top ten hold 35% to 50%. Sequencing input: peripheral blood or thyroid tissue (not recorded which). These receptors all stem from an adult woman with Graves' disease, either hyperthyroidism or ophthalmopathy (not recorded which).

The rearrangement uses TRBV24-1 and TRBJ2-7; weak D call: TRBD1 (6 bases). This CDR3 is 12 amino acids long. The germline CDR1 and CDR2 sequences are KGHDR and SFDVKD. V dropped 9 bases and J dropped 3 bases, with 11 bases sitting between them. This chain's CDR3 is CATGDTSYEQYF. CDR3 nucleotide sequence: TGTGCCACCGGGGACACCAGCTACGAGCAGTACTTC.

This clonotype was detected once. V usage is TRBV7-9 and J usage is TRBJ2-7, with 12 bases aligning to TRBD1. V was pared by 6 bases and J by 6 bases, with 9 bases of the junction left unmatched. The CDR3 runs to 15 residues. Looked up from germline, CDR1 is SEHNR and CDR2 is FQNEAQ (reference sequence). CDR3 sequence (DNA): TGTGCCAGCAGTTACTTCGGGACAGGGGGCGGCGAGCAGTACTTC. Its protein is CASSYFGTGGGEQYF.

V usage is TRBV19 and J usage is TRBJ2-2; D gene ambiguous. V dropped 4 bases and J dropped 9 bases, with 6 bases sitting between them. This CDR3 spans 11 amino acids. Germline V gene sequence: CDR1 LNHDA, CDR2 SQIVND (reference sequence). The CDR3 is CASSKGRELFF. In DNA form, the CDR3 reads TGTGCCAGTAGTAAGGGCAGGGAGCTGTTTTTT.

This clonotype has a count of ten or more. The chain links TRBV2 to TRBJ1-2; D gene unclear. The germline V gene encodes CDR1 SNHLY and CDR2 FYNNEI. Trimming cost V 3 bases and J 4 bases, with 9 bases left between them. This CDR3 has 13 amino acids. The CDR3 region has the DNA TGTGCCAGCAGTGATCGGGCTGTCTATGGCTACACCTTC. Its translation is CASSDRAVYGYTF.

This clonotype was recorded at least ten times. The CDR3 DNA reads TGTGCCAGCAGCTTAACAGTGGGTGGGACCCAGTACTTC. It yields the protein CASSLTVGGTQYF. This rearrangement joins TRBV7-3 to TRBJ2-5, with D unresolved. CDR3 length: 13 residues. CDR1 is SGHTA, CDR2 FQGTGA, per germline. With 0 bases removed from V and 7 bases from J, the gap between germline ends came to 9 bases. Full variable domain (outside the CDR3, taken from reference TRBV7-3 and TRBJ2-5): GAGVSQTPSNKVTEKGKYVELRCDPISGHTALYWYRQSLGQGPEFLIYFQGTGAADDSGLPNDRFFAVRPEGSVSTLKIQRTERGDSAVYLCASSLTVGGTQYFGPGTRLLVL.

The gene calls are TRBV29-1 and TRBJ2-2, with D unresolved. The length of the CDR3 is 12 residues. The germline V and J ends were trimmed by 4 bases and 3 bases, with 6 bases remaining between them. CDR1 SQVTM and CDR2 ANQGSEA come from the germline V gene. CDR3 DNA sequence: TGCAGCGTTGGCTTGGACACCGGGGAGCTGTTTTTT. Translated, it gives CSVGLDTGELFF.

The chain combines TRBV20-1 with TRBJ1-1; weak D call: TRBD1 (6 bases). From germline, CDR1 is DFQATT and CDR2 SNEGSKA (reference sequence). V was clipped by 4 bases and J by 0 bases, with 9 bases between them. CDR3 length: 13 residues. The CDR3 here is CSANRDLNTEAFF. The CDR3 nucleotides are TGCAGTGCTAACAGGGACCTGAACACTGAAGCTTTCTTT.

V is TRBV12-3 or TRBV12-4 and J is TRBJ2-6; D is tentatively TRBD1 or TRBD2 (7 bases each). The CDR3 consists of 16 residues. V shed 7 bases and J shed 1 base, with 14 bases lying between them. The chain's CDR3 is CASNAGGASGANVLTF. The CDR3 coding sequence is TGTGCCAGCAATGCAGGGGGGGCGTCTGGGGCCAACGTCCTGACTTTC.

This chain uses TRBV7-9 with TRBJ1-2; 10 positions match TRBD1. The CDR3 sequence is 14 residues long. The V and J ends lost 4 bases and 8 bases, in that order; junction bases with no gene match: 7. CDR1 is SEHNR and CDR2 is FQNEAQ in the germline V gene (reference sequence). The CDR3 region has the DNA TGTGCCAGCAGCTACCGGGACAGGGGCAACGGCTACACCTTC. Protein sequence: CASSYRDRGNGYTF.

The V and J genes are TRBV29-1 and TRBJ1-3, with D tentatively TRBD1 (6 bases). Looked up from germline, CDR1 is SQVTM and CDR2 is ANQGSEA. The CDR3 sequence is 15 residues long. The ends were cut back, 5 bases at V and 0 bases at J, with 14 bases in the middle. The CDR3 loop is CSVPQGTSSGNTIYF. CDR3 in DNA: TGCAGCGTTCCACAGGGTACCAGCTCTGGAAACACCATATATTTT.

This chain joins TRBV27 and TRBJ1-2, with D possibly TRBD1 on 5 matching bases. CDR1 is MNHEY and CDR2 is SMNVEV in the germline V gene (reference sequence). CDR3 size: 14 residues. V was cut by 6 bases and J by 1 base, with 12 bases left in between. The CDR3 is CASSRDGINYGYTF. As DNA, the CDR3 is TGTGCCAGCAGCCGGGACGGAATTAACTATGGCTACACCTTC.

CDR3 loop: CAIRGREHDEQFF. CDR3 bases: TGTGCCATCAGGGGGCGGGAGCATGATGAGCAGTTCTTC. The V call is TRBV10-3, the J call TRBJ2-1, with TRBD2 matching 7 bases. Germline CDR1 reads ENHRY; CDR2 reads SYGVKD. V was pared by 6 bases and J by 8 bases, with 7 bases of the junction left unmatched. There are 13 residues in the CDR3.

The sample holds a few counts of this clonotype. A read error may account for a junction end that differs from germline. V usage is TRBV2 and J usage is TRBJ1-4, with D tentatively TRBD1 (6 bases). This CDR3 has 13 amino acids. The germline CDR1 and CDR2 sequences are SNHLY and FYNNEI. Written as DNA, the CDR3 is TGTGCCAGCAGTGAAGCGTCCGTGGGGGCGCGGGTTTTT. It encodes CASSEASVGARVF.

This chain uses TRBV25-1 with TRBJ1-1; 7 bases agree with TRBD1. V lost 7 bases to trimming and J lost 5 bases; unmatched junction nucleotides: 13. The CDR3 contains 15 residues. Germline V gene data show CDR1 as MGHDK and CDR2 as SYGVNS. Here the CDR3 reads CASTTFNYRGTEAFF. The CDR3, as DNA: TGTGCCAGCACGACTTTCAATTACAGGGGTACTGAAGCTTTCTTT.

The V and J genes are TRBV29-1 and TRBJ1-1; possible D gene TRBD1, 6 bases. This CDR3 is built from 11 residues. V lost 7 bases and J 11 bases, leaving 17 bases between the germline ends. Germline lookup yields CDR1 SQVTM and CDR2 ANQGSEA. The DNA of the CDR3 is TGCAGCGACCGGGACAACGAAGGCGCTTTCTTT. This codes for CSDRDNEGAFF. Together with reference TRBV29-1 and TRBJ1-1, the CDR3 gives the full variable domain: SAVISQKPSRDICQRGTSLTIQCQVDSQVTMMFWYRQQPGQSLTLIATANQGSEATYESGFVIDKFPISRPNLTFSTLTVSNMSPEDSSIYLCSDRDNEGAFFGQGTRLTVV.

J is TRBJ1-5 and V is TRBV6-5; TRBD1 is a possible D gene (5 bases). Germline CDR1 MNHEY, CDR2 SVGAGI. V was pared by 5 bases and J by 4 bases, with 12 bases between. The CDR3 has 14 residues. CDR3 sequence (DNA): TGTGCCAGCAGTATCCAGGGCTTGAATCAGCCCCAGCATTTT. It codes for CASSIQGLNQPQHF.

The chain links TRBV6-2 or TRBV6-3 to TRBJ1-1, with no clear D. Germline V CDR1 and CDR2: MNHEY, SVGEGT. The V and J ends lost 5 bases and 10 bases respectively, with 17 bases between them. The CDR3 totals 13 residues. This CDR3 reads CASSRHDPPVAFF. CDR3 DNA: TGTGCCAGCAGTAGACATGACCCTCCTGTAGCTTTCTTT.

This clonotype has a count of ten or more. As DNA, the CDR3 is TGTGCCAGCAGCTTAGGACGTCTGTACAATCAGCCCCAGCATTTT. As protein: CASSLGRLYNQPQHF. The gene calls are TRBV7-2 and TRBJ1-5, with D unresolved. The germline gives CDR1 SGHTA, CDR2 FQGNSA. CDR3 length: 15 residues. Trimming took 1 base from V and 3 from J, leaving 10 bases between them.

This clonotype was detected ten times or more. This sequence joins TRBV12-3 or TRBV12-4 and TRBJ2-2, with 7 bases matching TRBD1. This CDR3 comprises 14 residues. With 7 bases clipped from V and 3 bases from J, the junction kept 5 bases outside the gene matches. The CDR3 here is CASNPGQYTGELFF. CDR3 sequence (DNA): TGTGCCAGCAACCCGGGACAGTACACCGGGGAGCTGTTTTTT.

V is TRBV5-1 and J is TRBJ1-3, with D unresolved. Germline-derived CDR1 and CDR2 are SGHRS and YFSETQ. The length of the CDR3 is 16 residues. The germline V and J ends were trimmed by 4 bases and 0 bases, with 14 bases remaining between them. The CDR3: CASSPEGVSSGNTIYF. The CDR3 DNA is TGCGCCAGCAGCCCGGAGGGCGTAAGCTCTGGAAACACCATATATTTT.

This chain uses TRBV29-1 with TRBJ2-5; 11 bases are a match to TRBD1. Trimming at V came to 2 bases and at J to 2 bases, leaving 4 bases not matched to a gene. Per germline, CDR1 SQVTM and CDR2 ANQGSEA. This CDR3 has 15 residues. The CDR3 sequence is CSVERDRGEQETQYF. Here the CDR3 DNA reads TGCAGCGTTGAAAGGGACAGGGGGGAACAAGAGACCCAGTACTTC.

The rearrangement links TRBV24-1 to TRBJ2-3; D is possibly TRBD2 (6 bases). Trimming removed 6 bases from V and 2 bases from J, with 14 bases in between. This CDR3 has 15 amino acids. Germline V CDR1 and CDR2: KGHDR, SFDVKD. The CDR3 region has the DNA TGTGCCACCAGTTCCACTAGCCCTAACACAGATACGCAGTATTTT. Encoded protein: CATSSTSPNTDTQYF.

CDR3 DNA sequence: TGTGCCAGCAGCTCACCTGTCTTAGGCGAGCAGTACTTC. The encoded protein is CASSSPVLGEQYF. The rearrangement uses TRBV7-2 and TRBJ2-7; the D is unclear. Trimming cost V 4 bases and J 6 bases, with 13 bases left between them. The CDR3 loop spans 13 amino acids. Germline V gene sequence: CDR1 SGHTA, CDR2 FQGNSA. The entire variable domain, with the rest obtained from reference TRBV7-2 and TRBJ2-7, is as follows: GAGVSQSPSNKVTEKGKDVELRCDPISGHTALYWYRQSLGQGLEFLIYFQGNSAPDKSGLPSDRFSAERTGGSVSTLTIQRTQQEDSAVYLCASSSPVLGEQYFGPGTRLTVT.

In this sample, this clonotype turned up many times. The CDR3 is CSADRDVQETQYF. The CDR3 DNA sequence: TGCAGTGCTGACAGGGACGTACAAGAGACCCAGTACTTC. The V call is TRBV20-1, the J call TRBJ2-5; 7 bases match TRBD1. The CDR3 has 13 residues. Unmatched junction bases numbered 5, after V lost 5 bases and J lost 2 bases. Germline V gives CDR1 DFQATT, CDR2 SNEGSKA (reference sequence).

The rearrangement links TRBV10-3 to TRBJ1-5, with 11 bases that match TRBD1. CDR3 size: 14 residues. CDR1 and CDR2 from the germline V gene are ENHRY and SYGVKD. J gave up 9 bases and V 2 bases, and 3 bases lay outside the gene matches. Here the CDR3 DNA reads TGTGCCATCAGTGAGGGACAGGGGGCCGGGCCCCAGCATTTT. Amino acid sequence: CAISEGQGAGPQHF.